The next 20 T cell receptor beta chains were all read from a single sample in a study of T cells in Graves' hyperthyroidism and ophthalmopathy. It was RNA transcripts that yielded the amplified TCR beta CDR3 regions. HTBI primers drove first-round RT-PCR of the TCR CDR3. TCRdb analysed the multiplex PCR reads with MiXCR anew, one entry per CDR3 protein. The table includes fewer than 450,000 distinct CDR3 sequences, roughly 15% detected once. The sequenced material came from blood. These receptors came from a woman aged 25-40 years with Graves' hyperthyroidism that later progressed to Graves' ophthalmopathy.

The rearrangement uses TRBV13 and TRBJ2-7, with D possibly TRBD2 on 5 matching bases. The V gene's germline CDR1 is PRHDT and CDR2 FYEKMQ (reference sequence). The length of the CDR3 is 14 residues. Trimming stripped 4 bases from V and 9 bases from J, with 19 bases between. In DNA, the CDR3 is TGTGCCAGCAGCTCCGGCGGACTCGTCTGGGGGCAGTACTTC. It is translated as CASSSGGLVWGQYF.

This clonotype was counted ten times or more. The rearrangement joins TRBV2 to TRBJ2-3; D perhaps matches TRBD2 (6 bases). This CDR3 is 16 amino acids long. Trimming took off 4 bases at V and 5 bases at J, with 19 bases between the two ends. In germline, CDR1 is SNHLY, CDR2 FYNNEI. CDR3: CASSGVAAPLGDTQYF. Here the CDR3 DNA reads TGTGCCAGCAGTGGGGTAGCGGCCCCACTGGGAGATACGCAGTATTTT. Drawing the rest from reference TRBV2 and TRBJ2-3, the complete variable domain is EPEVTQTPSHQVTQMGQEVILRCVPISNHLYFYWYRQILGQKVEFLVSFYNNEISEKSEIFDDQFSVERPDGSNFTLKIRSTKLEDSAMYFCASSGVAAPLGDTQYFGPGTRLTVL.

This clonotype was detected ten times or more. This sequence joins TRBV10-3 and TRBJ2-7, with a weak D call TRBD1 (5 bases). V lost 6 bases and J lost 3, with 15 bases in between. The CDR3 runs to 14 residues. Germline values: CDR1 ENHRY, CDR2 SYGVKD. CDR3 sequence (DNA): TGTGCCATCAGGCAAACCAGGGAAAACTACGAGCAGTACTTC. It translates to CAIRQTRENYEQYF.

The gene calls are TRBV19 and TRBJ1-2; TRBD1 aligns across 8 bases. In germline, CDR1 is LNHDA, CDR2 SQIVND (reference sequence). The CDR3 is made up of 13 amino acids. J was trimmed by 6 bases and V by 5 bases; bases with no gene match: 5. The CDR3 region is CASSLLQGDGYTF. CDR3 sequence (DNA): TGTGCCAGTAGTCTCCTACAGGGGGATGGCTACACCTTC.

At least ten counts were recorded for this clonotype. Being one base from a much bigger clone, this may be a read error. V usage is TRBV28 and J usage is TRBJ1-2; D is ambiguous. From germline, CDR1 is MDHEN and CDR2 SYDVKM. V lost 5 bases to trimming and J lost 4 bases, with 20 bases between them. The CDR3 runs to 16 residues. The chain's CDR3 is CASSLEDSAQSYGYTF. In nucleotides, the CDR3 is TGTGCCAGCAGTCTGGAAGATTCCGCCCAGTCCTATGGCTACACCTTC.

This clonotype was recorded many times. This chain joins TRBV27 and TRBJ2-7; 9 nucleotides agree with TRBD1. The ends lost 5 bases at V and 0 bases at J; junction bases unmatched: 8. The CDR3 spans 16 residues. Germline values: CDR1 MNHEY, CDR2 SMNVEV (reference sequence). The CDR3: CASSPGTGLSSYEQYF. CDR3 in DNA: TGTGCCAGCAGTCCTGGGACAGGGCTTAGCTCCTACGAGCAGTACTTC.

This clonotype was recorded many times. This chain links TRBV24-1 with TRBJ2-7; no firm D call. CDR1 and CDR2 (germline): KGHDR, SFDVKD. The V end lost 2 bases, the J end lost 4 bases, and 8 bases lay between the germline ends. The CDR3 consists of 13 residues. The CDR3, as DNA: TGTGCCACCAGTGATTCCCCCGGATACGAGCAGTACTTC. It encodes CATSDSPGYEQYF.

This clonotype showed up just a few times. V is TRBV28 and J is TRBJ1-2; D call uncertain. Trimming removed 5 bases at V and 4 bases at J, with 11 bases between. This CDR3 has 13 amino acids. Germline lookup yields CDR1 MDHEN and CDR2 SYDVKM. The CDR3 loop is CASSATASYGYTF. CDR3 in DNA: TGTGCCAGCAGTGCCACAGCGTCCTATGGCTACACCTTC.

This clonotype was found many times. The V gene is TRBV6-1, the J gene TRBJ1-1, with unresolved D. Germline V gene data show CDR1 as MNHNS and CDR2 as SASEGT. The CDR3 spans 13 residues. V lost 8 bases to trimming and J lost 6 bases, with 16 bases between them. CDR3 region: CASYLGSHSEAFF. CDR3 in DNA: TGTGCCAGCTATCTCGGATCCCACTCTGAAGCTTTCTTT.

The chain joins TRBV6-2 or TRBV6-3 to TRBJ2-1; 7 bases line up with TRBD1. The length of the CDR3 is 11 residues. J lost 15 bases, V lost 5 bases, and 7 bases had no gene match. CDR1 and CDR2 (germline): MNHEY, SVGEGT. CDR3 region: CASSTGTEGFF. For the CDR3, the DNA is TGTGCCAGCAGTACCGGGACAGAGGGGTTCTTC.

This clonotype was counted many times. The rearrangement uses TRBV9 and TRBJ1-1; D call uncertain. CDR1 is SGDLS, CDR2 YYNGEE, per germline. The CDR3 consists of 15 residues. V shed 3 bases and J shed 1 base, with 13 bases lying between them. The CDR3, as DNA: TGTGCCAGCAGCGCCTCAGGTGGAGGGAACACTGAAGCTTTCTTT. Amino acid sequence: CASSASGGGNTEAFF.

The chain employs TRBV28 and TRBJ2-5; D is possibly TRBD1 (6 bases). CDR1 is MDHEN and CDR2 is SYDVKM in the germline V gene. V lost 11 bases to trimming and J lost 4 bases, with 20 bases between them. The CDR3 sequence is 14 residues long. CDR3 bases: TGTGCCGCCGGGAAAGGGGGTACGGCAGAGACCCAGTACTTC. It encodes CAAGKGGTAETQYF. The full variable domain, rest sourced from reference TRBV28 and TRBJ2-5, is DVKVTQSSRYLVKRTGEKVFLECVQDMDHENMFWYRQDPGLGLRLIYFSYDVKMKEKGDIPEGYSVSREKKERFSLILESASTNQTSMYLCAAGKGGTAETQYFGPGTRLLVL.

In this sample, this clonotype turned up a few times. The rearrangement joins TRBV7-2 to TRBJ2-2; D is perhaps TRBD2 (5 bases). Germline lookup yields CDR1 SGHTA and CDR2 FQGNSA. The ends were cut back, 5 bases at V and 5 bases at J, with 6 bases in the middle. CDR3 length: 12 amino acids. This CDR3 is CASSRTTGELFF. CDR3 coding DNA: TGTGCCAGCAGCAGGACTACCGGGGAGCTGTTTTTT.

This clonotype was seen at least ten times. This rearrangement joins TRBV2 to TRBJ2-3, with TRBD2 matching over 7 bases. V shed 6 bases and J 2 bases; nucleotides not matched to a gene: 14. In germline, CDR1 is SNHLY, CDR2 FYNNEI. CDR3 size: 17 residues. CDR3 residues: CASRGEHEGLHTDTQYF. CDR3 in DNA: TGTGCCAGCAGAGGAGAGCATGAGGGACTACACACAGATACGCAGTATTTT.

This chain connects TRBV5-6 to TRBJ1-1, with 7 bases matching TRBD1. Per germline, CDR1 SGHDT and CDR2 YYEEEE. This CDR3 region has 16 residues. The V and J ends lost 6 bases and 1 base, in that order; junction bases with no gene match: 12. In DNA form, the CDR3 reads TGTGCCAGCATCAATGCACAGGGGCGAGCGAACACTGAAGCTTTCTTT. It encodes CASINAQGRANTEAFF. The full variable domain, completed using reference TRBV5-6 and TRBJ1-1, is DAGVTQSPTHLIKTRGQQVTLRCSPKSGHDTVSWYQQALGQGPQFIFQYYEEEERQRGNFPDRFSGHQFPNYSSELNVNALLLGDSALYLCASINAQGRANTEAFFGQGTRLTVV.

This chain links TRBV2 with TRBJ1-1; tentative D call: TRBD1 (6 bases). The V and J ends lost 6 bases and 6 bases respectively, with 17 bases between them. Germline-derived CDR1 and CDR2 are SNHLY and FYNNEI. This CDR3 has 14 amino acids. CDR3 bases: TGTGCCAGCAGCCACAGGGTTGGGGTACCTGAAGCTTTCTTT. Residues: CASSHRVGVPEAFF. The full variable domain, its missing parts supplied by reference TRBV2 and TRBJ1-1, is EPEVTQTPSHQVTQMGQEVILRCVPISNHLYFYWYRQILGQKVEFLVSFYNNEISEKSEIFDDQFSVERPDGSNFTLKIRSTKLEDSAMYFCASSHRVGVPEAFFGQGTRLTVV.

In its sample, this clonotype was seen many times. The chain combines TRBV19 with TRBJ1-1; D is possibly TRBD1 (6 bases). The CDR3 is made up of 15 amino acids. Germline lookup yields CDR1 LNHDA and CDR2 SQIVND (reference sequence). Trimming stripped 7 bases from V and 1 base from J, with 16 bases between. CDR3 sequence: CASTTGMFGNTEAFF. DNA for the CDR3: TGTGCCAGTACCACAGGGATGTTTGGGAACACTGAAGCTTTCTTT.

This clonotype has a count of ten or more. The chain is built from TRBV2 and TRBJ2-2, with a possible D match to TRBD1 (6 bases). The CDR3 extends over 16 amino acids. V gave up 0 bases and J gave up 1 base, with 9 bases separating them. Germline V lookup: CDR1 SNHLY, CDR2 FYNNEI. CDR3 in DNA: TGTGCCAGCAGTGAAGCGGACAGATTGAACACCGGGGAGCTGTTTTTT. It codes for CASSEADRLNTGELFF.

The chain joins TRBV20-1 to TRBJ2-7, with D possibly being TRBD1 or TRBD2 (6 bases each). Trimming cost V 5 bases and J 2 bases, with 19 bases left between them. The CDR3 extends over 15 amino acids. From germline, CDR1 is DFQATT and CDR2 SNEGSKA (reference sequence). The CDR3 bases are TGCAGTGCTCTAAACAGGGAGGTAGTAACCTACGAGCAGTACTTC. Protein sequence: CSALNREVVTYEQYF.

The V and J genes are TRBV12-3 or TRBV12-4 and TRBJ2-7; the D is unclear. V lost 3 bases, J lost 0 bases, and 12 bases lay in between. This CDR3 is 15 amino acids long. The CDR3 reads CASSFSGRNSYEQYF. Written as DNA, the CDR3 is TGTGCCAGCAGTTTTAGTGGACGGAACTCCTACGAGCAGTACTTC.